The next 9 T cell receptor beta chains were all read from a single sample in a study of blood T cell repertoires in COVID-19. Data came from immunoSEQ multiplex PCR; TCRdb stores just in-frame clones and leaves some out. The data show roughly 220,000 clones, roughly 90% seen once. Sequencing used PBMCs or T cells enriched from blood (not recorded which). Receptors originate from a woman aged 30 to 39 who had recovered from COVID-19.

This clone was observed once. This chain connects TRBV7-2 to TRBJ1-1; 10 bases line up with TRBD1. CDR1 and CDR2 from the germline V gene are SGHTA and FQGNSA. Trimming took 5 bases from V and 6 from J; bases not matched to a gene: 9. The CDR3 totals 15 residues. In nucleotides, the CDR3 is TGTGCCAGCAGCGAGCGGGACAGGGGCAAGGCTGAAGCTTTCTTT. Translating gives CASSERDRGKAEAFF.

There are a few counts of this clone. The V and J genes are TRBV28 and TRBJ1-6; 9 positions agree with TRBD1. This CDR3 has 16 residues. J was trimmed by 7 bases and V by 3 bases; bases with no gene match: 7. Germline V gene data show CDR1 as MDHEN and CDR2 as SYDVKM. The CDR3 spells CASSFSQGARNSPLHF. In DNA form, the CDR3 reads TGTGCCAGCAGTTTCTCACAGGGGGCGAGAAATTCACCCCTCCACTTT. Supplemented by reference TRBV28 and TRBJ1-6, the full variable domain reads DVKVTQSSRYLVKRTGEKVFLECVQDMDHENMFWYRQDPGLGLRLIYFSYDVKMKEKGDIPEGYSVSREKKERFSLILESASTNQTSMYLCASSFSQGARNSPLHFGNGTRLTVT.

The V call is TRBV12-3 or TRBV12-4, the J call TRBJ1-1; 8 bases match TRBD1. Losses at the gene ends were 7 bases for V and 8 bases for J; bases not matched to a gene: 9. The CDR3 has 13 amino acids. The CDR3 coding sequence is TGTGCCAGCATCCAGAGACAGGGGACCGAAGCTTTCTTT. Translation gives CASIQRQGTEAFF.

The chain combines TRBV5-4 with TRBJ1-2, with 9 bases identical to TRBD1. Germline CDR1 SGHNT, CDR2 YYREEE (reference sequence). The CDR3 runs to 15 residues. Trimming removed 4 bases from V and 4 bases from J; junction bases left unmatched: 8. CDR3 sequence: CASSVEQGASYGYTF. The CDR3 region has the DNA TGTGCCAGCAGCGTAGAACAGGGGGCATCCTATGGCTACACCTTC.

This chain connects TRBV19 to TRBJ1-2; TRBD1 aligns across 8 bases. Germline loops: CDR1 LNHDA, CDR2 SQIVND (reference sequence). With V trimmed by 3 bases and J by 4 bases, 4 bases remained unmatched. The CDR3 is 14 amino acids. CDR3 nucleotide sequence: TGTGCCAGTAGTATTCGGGACAGGCCCTATGGCTACACCTTC. Residues: CASSIRDRPYGYTF. Looking up the rest from reference TRBV19 and TRBJ1-2 gives the full variable domain: DGGITQSPKYLFRKEGQNVTLSCEQNLNHDAMYWYRQDPGQGLRLIYYSQIVNDFQKGDIAEGYSVSREKKESFPLTVTSAQKNPTAFYLCASSIRDRPYGYTFGSGTRLTVV.

This chain uses TRBV7-9 with TRBJ2-1; D is possibly TRBD2 (6 bases). This CDR3 has 17 residues. The germline V gene encodes CDR1 SEHNR and CDR2 FQNEAQ (reference sequence). The V end was cut by 1 base, the J end by 3 bases, with 16 bases between. Here the CDR3 reads CASSLDYLARSYNEQFF. The CDR3 nucleotides read TGTGCCAGCAGCTTAGATTATCTAGCGAGAAGCTACAATGAGCAGTTCTTC. The full variable domain, in which reference TRBV7-9 and TRBJ2-1 provide the parts outside the CDR3, is DTGVSQNPRHKITKRGQNVTFRCDPISEHNRLYWYRQTLGQGPEFLTYFQNEAQLEKSRLLSDRFSAERPKGSFSTLEIQRTEQGDSAMYLCASSLDYLARSYNEQFFGPGTRLTVL.

The J gene is TRBJ1-1, the V gene TRBV29-1, with 9 bases fitting TRBD1. Trimming cost V 6 bases and J 1 base; bases outside gene matches: 3. The CDR3 has 13 residues. Per the germline V gene, CDR1 is SQVTM and CDR2 is ANQGSEA. The CDR3 protein is CSVGQGRNTEAFF. DNA for the CDR3: TGCAGCGTCGGACAGGGGAGGAACACTGAAGCTTTCTTT. Filled out from reference TRBV29-1 and TRBJ1-1, the complete variable domain reads SAVISQKPSRDICQRGTSLTIQCQVDSQVTMMFWYRQQPGQSLTLIATANQGSEATYESGFVIDKFPISRPNLTFSTLTVSNMSPEDSSIYLCSVGQGRNTEAFFGQGTRLTVV.

The gene calls are TRBV5-1 and TRBJ1-2; tentative D call: TRBD1 (6 bases). The V end was cut by 4 bases, the J end by 2 bases, with 12 bases between. The CDR3 length is 14 residues. Germline CDR1 SGHRS, CDR2 YFSETQ. Here the CDR3 DNA reads TGCGCCAGCAGCCCGGGCAGGGGAAACTATGGCTACACCTTC. Amino acids: CASSPGRGNYGYTF.

The J gene is TRBJ1-5, the V gene TRBV6-5; the D is unclear. Germline CDR1 reads MNHEY; CDR2 reads SVGAGI. V lost 4 bases and J 4 bases, leaving 5 bases between the germline ends. The CDR3 covers 12 residues. CDR3 DNA: TGTGCCAGCAGTTCGGGGAATCAGCCCCAGCATTTT. Protein sequence: CASSSGNQPQHF.